The 14 T cell receptor beta chains presented below share a single source sample, sequenced in a study of blood T cell repertoires in COVID-19. Data came from immunoSEQ multiplex PCR; TCRdb stores just in-frame clones and leaves some out. The repertoire holds more than 300,000 clones, with around 86% as singletons. What was sequenced was peripheral blood. These receptors were collected from a woman between 50 and 59 years old with COVID-19, enrolled during active disease.

V usage is TRBV29-1 and J usage is TRBJ2-1; D might be TRBD2 (6 bases). V lost 3 bases and J lost 4, with 7 bases in between. CDR1 is SQVTM and CDR2 is ANQGSEA in the germline V gene. The CDR3 loop spans 12 amino acids. The CDR3 protein is CSVEGTYNEQFF. The CDR3 DNA reads as TGCAGCGTTGAGGGGACTTACAATGAGCAGTTCTTC.

The chain employs TRBV2 and TRBJ2-1; TRBD2 matches at 10 bases. CDR1 is SNHLY, CDR2 FYNNEI, per germline. Trimming cost V 1 base and J 6 bases; bases outside gene matches: 12. This CDR3 is 18 amino acids long. CDR3 in DNA: TGTGCCAGCAGTGAAGGCCCAGCGGGAGGGGGCTCAGGCAATGAGCAGTTCTTC. This encodes CASSEGPAGGGSGNEQFF.

J is TRBJ2-2 and V is TRBV13, with 12 bases matching TRBD1. This CDR3 spans 18 amino acids. The V segment lost 5 bases and the J segment 3 bases; nucleotides outside the gene matches: 10. The germline CDR1 and CDR2 sequences are PRHDT and FYEKMQ (reference sequence). For the CDR3, the DNA is TGTGCCAGCAGCCCACGGGGACAGGGGGCGTTGTACACCGGGGAGCTGTTTTTT. It codes for CASSPRGQGALYTGELFF.

This chain connects TRBV11-2 to TRBJ2-7, with TRBD1 as a possible D gene (5 bases). Trimming removed 5 bases from V and 0 bases from J, with 14 bases in between. Per the germline V gene, CDR1 is SGHAT and CDR2 is FQNNGV. The CDR3 extends over 15 amino acids. In nucleotides, the CDR3 is TGTGCCAGCAGCCCGGAACAGGTTTCCTCCTACGAGCAGTACTTC. Protein: CASSPEQVSSYEQYF.

The rearrangement joins TRBV3-1 (or the pseudogene TRBV3-2) to TRBJ2-7, with 9 nucleotides matching TRBD1. The CDR3 totals 19 residues. The V gene's germline CDR1 is LGHDT and CDR2 YNNKEL (reference sequence). V shed 1 base and J 2 bases; nucleotides not matched to a gene: 15. CDR3 sequence reads: CASSQAAAFGQGSPYEQYF. CDR3 bases: TGTGCCAGCAGCCAAGCCGCCGCCTTTGGACAGGGGTCCCCCTACGAGCAGTACTTC.

V usage is TRBV2 and J usage is TRBJ2-7, with TRBD1 matching 7 bases. This CDR3 has 13 residues. CDR1 SNHLY and CDR2 FYNNEI come from the germline V gene. Germline trimming cut 4 bases from V and 2 bases from J; bases unmatched to any gene: 2. CDR3 sequence: CASSGDRPYEQYF. The CDR3 region has the DNA TGTGCCAGCAGTGGGGACAGACCCTACGAGCAGTACTTC.

The chain has TRBV10-1 and TRBJ1-1, with D hard to call. Germline loops: CDR1 WNHNN, CDR2 SYGVQD (reference sequence). The germline V and J ends were trimmed by 4 bases and 5 bases, with 11 bases remaining between them. This CDR3 spans 13 amino acids. CDR3 in DNA: TGCGCCAGCAGTGGTTTTTCCGGGACTGAAGCTTTCTTT. Translation: CASSGFSGTEAFF.

The chain employs TRBV18 and TRBJ2-1; D remains unclear. The germline CDR1 and CDR2 sequences are KGHSH and LQKENI. The CDR3 loop spans 16 amino acids. V was cut by 2 bases and J by 0 bases, with 11 bases left in between. The CDR3 here is CASSPVLGRSYNEQFF. As DNA, the CDR3 is TGTGCCAGCTCACCAGTTCTTGGCCGCTCCTACAATGAGCAGTTCTTC.

This chain connects TRBV5-6 to TRBJ1-1; TRBD1 aligns across 9 bases. The V gene's germline CDR1 is SGHDT and CDR2 YYEEEE. The CDR3 is made up of 15 amino acids. Trimming at V came to 3 bases and at J to 8 bases, leaving 11 bases not matched to a gene. DNA for the CDR3: TGTGCCAGCAGCTCCGGGACAGGGATCGGGTCGGAAGCTTTCTTT. Its translation: CASSSGTGIGSEAFF.

In regard to this clone: This CDR3 is also generated by other DNA sequences in the sample. The CDR3 DNA reads TGTGCCAGCAGCCAAGCTAGGACTGAAGCTTTCTTT. Amino acid sequence: CASSQARTEAFF. The rearrangement joins TRBV3-1 (or the pseudogene TRBV3-2) to TRBJ1-1; D not resolved. The CDR3 has 12 amino acids. Germline-derived CDR1 and CDR2 are LGHDT and YNNKEL (reference sequence). V lost 1 base and J 5 bases, leaving 5 bases between the germline ends.

The rearrangement links TRBV4-1 to TRBJ1-4; D might be TRBD1 (5 bases). Germline assignment: CDR1 MGHRA and CDR2 YSYEKL. V was clipped by 0 bases and J by 8 bases, with 31 bases between them. The CDR3 runs to 21 residues. DNA for the CDR3: TGCGCCAGCAGCCAAGATTCAAACCTGGAAGGGGTAATTGGTTTAAGGGAAAAACTGTTTTTT. Translation gives CASSQDSNLEGVIGLREKLFF.

The chain joins TRBV11-3 to TRBJ2-1, with D hard to call. Trimming shortened V by 3 bases and J by 3 bases, and 6 bases separated the two germline ends. The CDR3 contains 13 residues. CDR1 is SGHNT and CDR2 is YENEEA in the germline V gene. CDR3 nucleotide sequence: TGTGCCAGCAGCTTGGGCCTCTACAATGAGCAGTTCTTC. This sequence encodes CASSLGLYNEQFF.

CDR3 sequence reads: CASSPGTSGRTKKETQYF. CDR3 bases: TGTGCCAGCAGCCCCGGGACTAGCGGGAGGACTAAAAAGGAGACCCAGTACTTC. The rearrangement links TRBV4-2 to TRBJ2-5; 15 bases agree with TRBD2. Germline CDR1 is LGHNA and CDR2 is YNFKEQ. The J segment lost 5 bases and the V segment lost 4 bases, leaving 11 bases of the junction unmatched. CDR3 size: 18 residues.

The chain employs TRBV29-1 and TRBJ2-5; TRBD1 might be the D (5 bases). This CDR3 comprises 14 residues. With 7 bases removed from V and 2 bases from J, the gap between germline ends came to 17 bases. Per the germline V gene, CDR1 is SQVTM and CDR2 is ANQGSEA. CDR3 sequence reads: CSGLTALRQETQYF. The CDR3 DNA reads TGCAGCGGCCTGACAGCTCTGCGGCAAGAGACCCAGTACTTC.